This T cell receptor (beta chain) was recovered during a study of CD8 T cells in ankylosing spondylitis. By quantitative 5'-RACE with molecular barcodes, the TCR beta libraries were made. One entry per CDR3 protein, called by TCRdb with MiXCR from the 5' RACE reads. The sample lists about 130,000 distinct CDR3 sequences; around 13% were seen once. The CDR3 extends over 13 amino acids. General study findings and limits: A TCR beta motif of fewer than ten highly homologous variants appeared characteristic of ankylosing spondylitis blood. Clones linked to the disease showed a CD8+ phenotype. They occurred at relatively low frequencies in peripheral blood.

Concerning this clonotype itself: What it binds is not known.

This sequence was found in a female donor with ankylosing spondylitis or in good health (not recorded which). Input material: blood, either unsorted or a sorted T cell fraction (not recorded which). V gene TRBV21-1 combines with J gene TRBJ2-7; no DNA check was done on the table's D call, TRBD1. TRBV21-1 has pseudogene status. Written as DNA, the CDR3 is TGTGCCAGCTTCCAGAACCCCCGCTACGAGCAGTACTTC. Translation gives CASFQNPRYEQYF.